This T cell receptor beta chain was identified in a study of blood T cell repertoires in COVID-19. The V end lost 4 bases, the J end lost 8 bases, and 18 bases lay between the germline ends. CDR1 is SGHRS and CDR2 is YFSETQ in the germline V gene. The CDR3 length is 15 residues. Here immunoSEQ multiplex PCR was the method, and the copy in TCRdb shows in-frame clones only, minus some. The table includes hundreds of thousands of clones, around four fifths detected once. Input material: peripheral blood. V gene TRBV5-1 combines with J gene TRBJ1-4; a weak D match, TRBD1 (5 bases). This TCR derives from a woman older than 75 with acute or convalescent COVID-19. DNA for the CDR3: TGCGCCAGCAGCCCGACCGGGGGTAGAGAGGAAAAACTGTTTTTT. It translates to CASSPTGGREEKLFF.